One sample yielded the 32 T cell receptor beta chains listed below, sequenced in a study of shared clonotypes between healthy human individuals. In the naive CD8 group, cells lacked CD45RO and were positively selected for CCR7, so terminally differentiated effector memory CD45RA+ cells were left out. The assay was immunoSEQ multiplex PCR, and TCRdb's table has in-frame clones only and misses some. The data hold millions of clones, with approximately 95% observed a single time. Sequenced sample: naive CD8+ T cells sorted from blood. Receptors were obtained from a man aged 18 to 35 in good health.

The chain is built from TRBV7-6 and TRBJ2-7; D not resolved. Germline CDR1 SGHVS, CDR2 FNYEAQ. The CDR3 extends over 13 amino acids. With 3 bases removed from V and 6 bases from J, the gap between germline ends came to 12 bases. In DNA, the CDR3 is TGTGCCAGCAGCTTGGATGTGTGGGGCGAGCAGTACTTC. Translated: CASSLDVWGEQYF.

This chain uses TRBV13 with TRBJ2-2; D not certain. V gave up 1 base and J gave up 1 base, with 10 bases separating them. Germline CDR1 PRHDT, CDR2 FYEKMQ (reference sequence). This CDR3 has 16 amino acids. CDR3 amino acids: CASSLEGRLNTGELFF. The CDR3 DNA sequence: TGTGCCAGCAGCTTAGAAGGGCGGTTGAACACCGGGGAGCTGTTTTTT.

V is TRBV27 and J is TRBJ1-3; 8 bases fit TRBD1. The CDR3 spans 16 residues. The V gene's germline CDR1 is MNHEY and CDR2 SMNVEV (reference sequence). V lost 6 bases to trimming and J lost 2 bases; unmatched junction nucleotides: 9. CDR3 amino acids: CASSRPPGGPGNTIYF. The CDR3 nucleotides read TGTGCCAGCAGCCGCCCTCCAGGGGGCCCTGGAAACACCATATATTTT.

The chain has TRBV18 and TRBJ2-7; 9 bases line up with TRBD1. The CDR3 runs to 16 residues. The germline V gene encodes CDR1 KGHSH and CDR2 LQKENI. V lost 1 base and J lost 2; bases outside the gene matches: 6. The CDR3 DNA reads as TGTGCCAGCTCACCACAAACGCGGGACAGGGCCTACGAGCAGTACTTC. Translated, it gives CASSPQTRDRAYEQYF.

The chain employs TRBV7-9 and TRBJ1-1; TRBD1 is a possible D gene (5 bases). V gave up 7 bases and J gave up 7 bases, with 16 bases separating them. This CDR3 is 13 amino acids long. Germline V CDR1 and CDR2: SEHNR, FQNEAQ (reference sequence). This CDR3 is CASTSFRGNEAFF. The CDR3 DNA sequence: TGTGCCAGCACCAGCTTTAGGGGTAATGAAGCTTTCTTT.

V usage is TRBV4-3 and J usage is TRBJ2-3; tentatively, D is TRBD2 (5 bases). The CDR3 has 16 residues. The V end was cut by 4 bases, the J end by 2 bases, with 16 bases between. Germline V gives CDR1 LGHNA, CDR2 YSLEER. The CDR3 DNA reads TGCGCCAGCAGCCCCGGGGTTGATGCCGTCACAGATACGCAGTATTTT. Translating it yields CASSPGVDAVTDTQYF.

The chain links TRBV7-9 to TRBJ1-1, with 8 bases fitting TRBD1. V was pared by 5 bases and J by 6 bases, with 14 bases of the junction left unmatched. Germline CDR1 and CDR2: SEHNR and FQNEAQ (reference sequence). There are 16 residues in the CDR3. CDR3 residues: CASSPGQGAIDAEAFF. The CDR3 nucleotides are TGTGCCAGCAGCCCCGGACAGGGTGCAATCGACGCTGAAGCTTTCTTT.

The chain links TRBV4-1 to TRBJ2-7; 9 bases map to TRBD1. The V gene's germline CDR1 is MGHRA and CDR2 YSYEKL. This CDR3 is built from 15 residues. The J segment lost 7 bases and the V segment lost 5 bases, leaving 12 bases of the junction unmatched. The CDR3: CASSWGAQGAQEQYF. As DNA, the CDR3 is TGCGCCAGCAGCTGGGGCGCACAGGGGGCGCAAGAGCAGTACTTC.

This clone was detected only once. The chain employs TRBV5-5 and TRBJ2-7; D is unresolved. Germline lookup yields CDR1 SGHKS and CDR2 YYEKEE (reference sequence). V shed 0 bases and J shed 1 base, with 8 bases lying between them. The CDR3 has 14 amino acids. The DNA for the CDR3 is TGTGCCAGCAGCTTGGAGCTGGGGTCCTACGAGCAGTACTTC. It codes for CASSLELGSYEQYF.

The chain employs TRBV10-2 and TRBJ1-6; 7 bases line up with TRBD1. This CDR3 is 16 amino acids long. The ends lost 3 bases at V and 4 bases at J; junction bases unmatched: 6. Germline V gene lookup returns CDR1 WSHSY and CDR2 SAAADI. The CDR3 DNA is TGCGCCAGCAGTGATGTTGGACAGGCTTATAATTCACCCCTCCACTTT. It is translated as CASSDVGQAYNSPLHF.

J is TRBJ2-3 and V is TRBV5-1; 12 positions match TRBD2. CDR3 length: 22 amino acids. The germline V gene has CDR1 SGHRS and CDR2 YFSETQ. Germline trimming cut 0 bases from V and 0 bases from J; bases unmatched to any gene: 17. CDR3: CASSLGFVTSGSWTPSTDTQYF. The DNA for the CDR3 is TGCGCCAGCAGCTTGGGTTTTGTGACTAGCGGGAGCTGGACACCTAGCACAGATACGCAGTATTTT.

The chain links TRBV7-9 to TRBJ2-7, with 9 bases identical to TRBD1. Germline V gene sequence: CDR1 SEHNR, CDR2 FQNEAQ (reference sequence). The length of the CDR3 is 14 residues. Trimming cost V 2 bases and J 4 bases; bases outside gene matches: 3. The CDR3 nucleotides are TGTGCCAGCAGCTTACAGGACAGGGGTTACGAGCAGTACTTC. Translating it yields CASSLQDRGYEQYF. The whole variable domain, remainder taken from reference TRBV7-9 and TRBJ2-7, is DTGVSQNPRHKITKRGQNVTFRCDPISEHNRLYWYRQTLGQGPEFLTYFQNEAQLEKSRLLSDRFSAERPKGSFSTLEIQRTEQGDSAMYLCASSLQDRGYEQYFGPGTRLTVT.

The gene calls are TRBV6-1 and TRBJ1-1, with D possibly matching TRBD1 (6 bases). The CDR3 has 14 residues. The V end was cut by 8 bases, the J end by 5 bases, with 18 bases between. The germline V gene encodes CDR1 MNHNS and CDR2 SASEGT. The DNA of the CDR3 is TGTGCCAGCCCAAGGGGGGCTCAAGGGACTGAAGCTTTCTTT. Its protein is CASPRGAQGTEAFF.

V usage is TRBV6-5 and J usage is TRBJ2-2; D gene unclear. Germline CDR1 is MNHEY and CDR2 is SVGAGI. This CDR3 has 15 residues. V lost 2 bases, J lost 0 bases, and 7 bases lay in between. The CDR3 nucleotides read TGTGCCAGCAGTTACGGACCCCCGAACACCGGGGAGCTGTTTTTT. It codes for CASSYGPPNTGELFF.

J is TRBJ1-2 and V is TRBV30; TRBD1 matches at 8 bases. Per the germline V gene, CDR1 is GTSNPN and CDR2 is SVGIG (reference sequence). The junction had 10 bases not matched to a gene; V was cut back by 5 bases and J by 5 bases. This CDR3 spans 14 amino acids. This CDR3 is CAWESRGRLYGYTF. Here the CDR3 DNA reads TGTGCCTGGGAGAGCAGGGGGCGCCTTTATGGCTACACCTTC.

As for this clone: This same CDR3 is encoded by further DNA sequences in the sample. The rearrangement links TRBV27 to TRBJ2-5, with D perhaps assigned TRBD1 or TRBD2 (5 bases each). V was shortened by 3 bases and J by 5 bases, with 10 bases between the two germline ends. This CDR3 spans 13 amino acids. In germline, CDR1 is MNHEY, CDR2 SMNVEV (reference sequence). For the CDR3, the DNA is TGTGCCAGCAGTTTTGGGGGTGGGGAGACCCAGTACTTC. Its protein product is CASSFGGGETQYF.

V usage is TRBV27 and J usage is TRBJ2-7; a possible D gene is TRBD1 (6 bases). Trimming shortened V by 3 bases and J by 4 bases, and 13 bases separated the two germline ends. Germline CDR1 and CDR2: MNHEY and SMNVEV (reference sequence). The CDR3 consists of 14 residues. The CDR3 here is CASSFRDMFYEQYF. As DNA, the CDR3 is TGTGCCAGCAGTTTTAGGGACATGTTTTACGAGCAGTACTTC.

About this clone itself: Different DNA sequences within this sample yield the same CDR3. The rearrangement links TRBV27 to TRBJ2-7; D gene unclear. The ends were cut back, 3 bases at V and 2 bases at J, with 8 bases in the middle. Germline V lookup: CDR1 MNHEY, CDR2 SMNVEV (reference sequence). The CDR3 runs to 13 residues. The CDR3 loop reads CASSLTGPYEQYF. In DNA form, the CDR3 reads TGTGCCAGCAGTTTGACCGGACCCTACGAGCAGTACTTC.

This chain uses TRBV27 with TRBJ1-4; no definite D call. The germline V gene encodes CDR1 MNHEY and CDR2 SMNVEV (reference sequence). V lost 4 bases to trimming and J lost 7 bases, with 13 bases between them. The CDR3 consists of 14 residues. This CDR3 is CASSYLGSSEKLFF. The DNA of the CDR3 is TGTGCCAGCAGTTATCTGGGATCGAGTGAAAAACTGTTTTTT.

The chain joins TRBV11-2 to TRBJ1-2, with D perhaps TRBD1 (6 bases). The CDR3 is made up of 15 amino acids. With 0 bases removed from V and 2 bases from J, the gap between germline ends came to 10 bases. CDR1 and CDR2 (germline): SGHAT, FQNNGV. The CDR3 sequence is CASSLDPDRNYGYTF. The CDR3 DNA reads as TGTGCCAGCAGCTTAGATCCCGACAGGAACTATGGCTACACCTTC.

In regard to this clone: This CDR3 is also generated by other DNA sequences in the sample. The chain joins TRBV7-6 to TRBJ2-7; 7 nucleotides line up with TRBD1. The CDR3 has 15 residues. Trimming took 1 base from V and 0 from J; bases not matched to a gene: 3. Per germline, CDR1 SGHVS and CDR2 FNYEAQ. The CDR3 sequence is CASSLGGGSSYEQYF. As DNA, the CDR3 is TGTGCCAGCAGCTTAGGAGGGGGCTCCTCCTACGAGCAGTACTTC. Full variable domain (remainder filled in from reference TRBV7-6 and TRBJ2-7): GAGVSQSPRYKVTKRGQDVALRCDPISGHVSLYWYRQALGQGPEFLTYFNYEAQQDKSGLPNDRFSAERPEGSISTLTIQRTEQRDSAMYRCASSLGGGSSYEQYFGPGTRLTVT.

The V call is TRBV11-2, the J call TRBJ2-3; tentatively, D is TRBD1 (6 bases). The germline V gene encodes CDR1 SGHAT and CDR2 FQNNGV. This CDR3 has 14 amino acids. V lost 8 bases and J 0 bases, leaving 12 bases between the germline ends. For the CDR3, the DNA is TGTGCCAGCTCGTGGACAGCCAGCACAGATACGCAGTATTTT. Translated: CASSWTASTDTQYF. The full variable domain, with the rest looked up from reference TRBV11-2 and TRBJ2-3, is EAGVAQSPRYKIIEKRQSVAFWCNPISGHATLYWYQQILGQGPKLLIQFQNNGVVDDSQLPKDRFSAERLKGVDSTLKIQPAKLEDSAVYLCASSWTASTDTQYFGPGTRLTVL.

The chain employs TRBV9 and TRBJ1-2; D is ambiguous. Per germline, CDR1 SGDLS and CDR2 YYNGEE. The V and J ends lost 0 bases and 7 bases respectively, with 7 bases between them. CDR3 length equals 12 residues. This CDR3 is CASSVGDSGYTF. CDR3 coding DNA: TGTGCCAGCAGCGTAGGGGATAGTGGCTACACCTTC.

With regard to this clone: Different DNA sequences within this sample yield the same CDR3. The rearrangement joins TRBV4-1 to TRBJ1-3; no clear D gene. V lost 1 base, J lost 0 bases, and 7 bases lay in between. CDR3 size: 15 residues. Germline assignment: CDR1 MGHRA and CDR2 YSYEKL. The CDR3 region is CASSQVASSGNTIYF. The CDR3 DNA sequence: TGCGCCAGCAGCCAAGTCGCGTCCTCTGGAAACACCATATATTTT.

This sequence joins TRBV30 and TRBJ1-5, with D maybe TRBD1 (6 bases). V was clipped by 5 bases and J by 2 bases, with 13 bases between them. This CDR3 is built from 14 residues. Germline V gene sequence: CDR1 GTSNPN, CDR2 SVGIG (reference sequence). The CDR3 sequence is CAWAEGGGNQPQHF. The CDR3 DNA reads TGTGCCTGGGCAGAGGGGGGCGGCAATCAGCCCCAGCATTTT.

The CDR3 is CASSRGRDGVDETQYF. Here the CDR3 DNA reads TGTGCCAGCAGTAGGGGGAGAGATGGAGTCGATGAGACCCAGTACTTC. The chain recombines TRBV9 with TRBJ2-5; D might be TRBD1 (6 bases). Trimming took 5 bases from V and 5 from J, leaving 22 bases between them. CDR1 and CDR2 from the germline V gene are SGDLS and YYNGEE. The CDR3 length is 16 residues.

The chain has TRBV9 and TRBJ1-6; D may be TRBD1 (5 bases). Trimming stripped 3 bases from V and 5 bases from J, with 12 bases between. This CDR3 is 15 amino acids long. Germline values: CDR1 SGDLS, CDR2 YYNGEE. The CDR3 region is CASSASGNNNSPLHF. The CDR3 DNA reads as TGTGCCAGCAGCGCTTCAGGGAATAATAATTCACCCCTCCACTTT.

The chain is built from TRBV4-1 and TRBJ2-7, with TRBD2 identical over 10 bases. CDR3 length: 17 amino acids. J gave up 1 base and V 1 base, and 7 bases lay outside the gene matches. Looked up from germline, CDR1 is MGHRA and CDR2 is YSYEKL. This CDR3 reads CASSQAHGTSVSYEQYF. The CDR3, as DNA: TGCGCCAGCAGCCAAGCGCACGGGACTAGCGTTTCCTACGAGCAGTACTTC.

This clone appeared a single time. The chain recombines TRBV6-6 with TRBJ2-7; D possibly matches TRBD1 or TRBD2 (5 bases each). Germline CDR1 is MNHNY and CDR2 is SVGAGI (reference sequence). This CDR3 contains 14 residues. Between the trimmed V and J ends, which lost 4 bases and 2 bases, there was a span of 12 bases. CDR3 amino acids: CASSWGSSPYEQYF. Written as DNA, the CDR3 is TGTGCCAGCAGTTGGGGGAGTTCCCCCTACGAGCAGTACTTC.

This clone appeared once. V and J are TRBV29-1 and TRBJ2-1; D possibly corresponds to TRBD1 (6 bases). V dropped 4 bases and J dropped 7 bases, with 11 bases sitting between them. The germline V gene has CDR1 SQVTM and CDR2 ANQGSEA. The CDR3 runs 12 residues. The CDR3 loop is CSVAGVGNEQFF. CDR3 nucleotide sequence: TGCAGCGTTGCAGGGGTTGGTAATGAGCAGTTCTTC.

This CDR3 is CASSQAGDWYNEQFF. As DNA, the CDR3 is TGCGCCAGCAGCCAAGCGGGTGACTGGTACAATGAGCAGTTCTTC. This sequence joins TRBV4-3 and TRBJ2-1; no clear D gene. The CDR3 length is 15 residues. Germline V lookup: CDR1 LGHNA, CDR2 YSLEER. V was trimmed by 1 base and J by 4 bases, leaving 11 bases between them.

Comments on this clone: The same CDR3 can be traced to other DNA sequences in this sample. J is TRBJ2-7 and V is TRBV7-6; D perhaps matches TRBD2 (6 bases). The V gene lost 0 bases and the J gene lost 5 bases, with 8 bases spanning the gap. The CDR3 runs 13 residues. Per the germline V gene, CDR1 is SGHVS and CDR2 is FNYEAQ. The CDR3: CASSLAGGDEQYF. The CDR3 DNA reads TGTGCCAGCAGCTTAGCGGGCGGGGACGAGCAGTACTTC.